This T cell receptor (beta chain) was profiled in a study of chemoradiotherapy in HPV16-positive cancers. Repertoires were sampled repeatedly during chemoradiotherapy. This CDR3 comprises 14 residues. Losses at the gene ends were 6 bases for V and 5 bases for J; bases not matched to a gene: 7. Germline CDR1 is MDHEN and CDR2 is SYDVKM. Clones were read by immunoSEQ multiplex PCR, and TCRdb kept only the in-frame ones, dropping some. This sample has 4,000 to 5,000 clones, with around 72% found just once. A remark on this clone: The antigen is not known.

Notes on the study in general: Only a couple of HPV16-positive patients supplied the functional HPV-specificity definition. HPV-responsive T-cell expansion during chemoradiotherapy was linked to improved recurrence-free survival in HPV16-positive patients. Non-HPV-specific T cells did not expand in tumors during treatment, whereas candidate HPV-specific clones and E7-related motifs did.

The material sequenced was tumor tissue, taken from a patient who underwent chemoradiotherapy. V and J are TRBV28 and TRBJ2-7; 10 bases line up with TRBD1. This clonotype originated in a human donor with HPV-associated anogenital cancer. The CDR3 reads CASRGGTGADEQYF. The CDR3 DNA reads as TGTGCCAGCAGGGGAGGGACAGGGGCCGACGAGCAGTACTTC.